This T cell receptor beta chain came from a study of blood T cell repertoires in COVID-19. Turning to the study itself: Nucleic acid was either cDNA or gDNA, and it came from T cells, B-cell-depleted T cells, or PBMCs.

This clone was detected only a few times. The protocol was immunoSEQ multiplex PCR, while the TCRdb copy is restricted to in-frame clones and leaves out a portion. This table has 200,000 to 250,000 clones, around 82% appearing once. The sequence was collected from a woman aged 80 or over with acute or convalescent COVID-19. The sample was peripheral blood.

The DNA of the CDR3 is TGTGCCAGCAGCCGGGGGGGACCCGGGGGAGGTAGAGCTTTCTTT. Amino acids: CASSRGGPGGGRAFF. The chain links TRBV5-4 to TRBJ1-1; possibly TRBD1 for D (5 bases). Trimming removed 4 bases at V and 10 bases at J, with 23 bases between. In germline, CDR1 is SGHNT, CDR2 YYREEE (reference sequence). This CDR3 region has 15 residues.